The sequence of this T cell receptor beta chain was determined in a study of control samples from healthy donors and cancer patients. Germline trimming cut 3 bases from V and 6 bases from J; bases unmatched to any gene: 11. The CDR3 consists of 17 residues. CDR1 and CDR2 (germline): KGHDR, SFDVKD. Profiling relied on immunoSEQ multiplex PCR, and the TCRdb table lists in-frame clones only, not all of them. Among 150,000 to 200,000 clones listed, 70% to 90% were seen once. V and J are TRBV24-1 and TRBJ2-3; 10 nucleotides match TRBD1. The receptor comes from a woman between 25 and 40 years old in good health. The sample comprised blood. In DNA form, the CDR3 reads TGTGCCACCAGTGATGGATGGACAGGGGGAGCGTCGGATACGCAGTATTTT. This gives the protein CATSDGWTGGASDTQYF.